These T cell receptor beta chains were read from a single sample in a study of T cell repertoires in cytomegalovirus infection. TCRdb analysed the reads with MiXCR anew, one entry per CDR3 protein. The repertoire has 650,000 to 900,000 distinct CDR3 sequences, 29% of them found once; the top ten carry around 13%. These receptors' targets are unknown. The sequences come from cultured CD8+ T cells from PBMCs, collected from culture after CMV antigen stimulation. The receptors were sampled from a human donor in good health (CMV status not recorded). Some clones in this sample may be carry-over from other donors' samples. CDR3s include the opening cysteine and the closing phenylalanine or tryptophan. D genes are given only for firm matches. Clone size is stated in some rows and not others, as once, few, many or a class when expanded.

v_gene	abundance	j_gene	len	d_gene	CDR3aa	CDR3nt
TRBV29-1	NA	TRBJ1-1	16	NA	CSVGGRGAKGDTEAFF	TGCAGCGTTGGGGGCAGGGGAGCGAAGGGAGACACTGAAGCTTTCTTT
TRBV12-3/TRBV12-4	many	TRBJ1-1	14	NA	CASRERQEYTEAFF	TGTGCCAGCAGAGAGAGACAAGAGTACACTGAAGCTTTCTTT
TRBV7-2	many	TRBJ1-6	15	NA	CASSLGGHQNSPLHF	TGTGCCAGCAGCTTAGGCGGACACCAAAATTCACCCCTCCACTTT
TRBV19	NA	TRBJ2-2	13	TRBD1	CASMGTVIGELFF	TGTGCCAGTATGGGGACAGTCATCGGGGAGCTGTTTTTT
TRBV6-6	NA	TRBJ2-1	17	TRBD2	CSSSHTLGTSGADEQFF	TGTTCCAGCAGCCATACTCTAGGGACTAGCGGTGCCGACGAGCAGTTCTTC
TRBV9	few	TRBJ2-5	14	TRBD2	CASSGGGTQETQYF	TGTGCCAGCAGCGGGGGGGGAACGCAAGAGACCCAGTACTTC
TRBV27	NA	TRBJ1-5	15	NA	CASKLVGGSNQPQHF	TGTGCCAGCAAGCTCGTCGGGGGGAGCAATCAGCCCCAGCATTTT
TRBV5-1	NA	TRBJ1-1	13	TRBD1	CASSGQGNPEAFF	TGCGCCAGCAGCGGACAGGGGAATCCTGAAGCTTTCTTT
TRBV3-1	many	TRBJ1-1	15	TRBD1	CASSPSGQGNTEAFF	TGTGCCAGCAGCCCGTCGGGACAGGGGAACACTGAAGCTTTCTTT
TRBV20-1	once	TRBJ1-2	14	NA	CSARVRTVNYGYTF	TGCAGTGCTAGAGTTCGGACAGTTAACTATGGCTACACCTTC
TRBV18	few	TRBJ2-1	17	TRBD2	CASSPTTSGGFYNEQFF	TGTGCCAGCTCACCGACGACTAGCGGGGGGTTCTACAATGAGCAGTTCTTC
TRBV19	few	TRBJ1-2	13	NA	CASSISGNYGYTF	TGTGCCAGTAGTATTAGTGGGAACTATGGCTACACCTTC
TRBV7-9	many	TRBJ2-3	16	TRBD1	CASSAQGAPLTDTQYF	TGTGCCAGCAGCGCCCAGGGGGCGCCCCTCACAGATACGCAGTATTTT
TRBV7-6	few	TRBJ2-5	15	TRBD1	CASSTGQGSQETQYF	TGTGCTAGCAGCACGGGACAGGGCTCCCAAGAGACCCAGTACTTC
TRBV12-5	NA	TRBJ1-1	17	NA	CASGLVGGQRMNTEAFF	TGTGCTAGTGGTTTGGTAGGCGGACAGAGAATGAACACTGAAGCTTTCTTT
TRBV6-5	many	TRBJ2-3	16	TRBD2	CASSYSWTSGTDTQYF	TGTGCCAGCAGTTACTCGTGGACTAGCGGCACAGATACGCAGTATTTT